Reported below is one TCR beta chain. Its specificity is not known. The authors distributed each subset's genomic DNA evenly over several immunoSEQ plates. Profiled with immunoSEQ multiplex PCR; TCRdb holds only in-frame clones, not every one. The data hold around 2,100,000 clones, with about 95% observed a single time. The record originates from a study of shared clonotypes between healthy human individuals. Study conclusions and caveats: Expectations were that clonotype sharing among donors would be affected by sequencing depth.

CDR1 is SGHTA, CDR2 FQGNSA, per germline. V was pared by 3 bases and J by 5 bases, with 19 bases of the junction left unmatched. This CDR3 region has 19 residues. Positive CCR7 selection of CD45RO-negative cells yielded the naive CD8 cells, and terminally differentiated effector memory CD45RA+ cells were excluded. Input material: naive CD8+ T cells sorted from blood. The receptor's source is a man aged 18 to 30 in good health. The rearrangement links TRBV7-2 to TRBJ2-5, with 9 bases matching TRBD2. CDR3 bases: TGTGCCAGCAGCTTCCCAAGAACCGGGACTAGCCGGAGCAGGGAGACCCAGTACTTC. It specifies CASSFPRTGTSRSRETQYF.